Listed below are T cell receptor beta chains from one sample, sequenced in a study of CD8 T cells in ankylosing spondylitis. TCRdb independently ran MiXCR on the 5' RACE reads; one entry per CDR3 protein. Altogether almost 250,000 distinct CDR3 sequences are present, 32% being singletons, with the ten largest covering roughly 4.2%. The sample consisted of blood, either unsorted or a sorted T cell fraction (not recorded which). These receptors were obtained from a male donor with ankylosing spondylitis or in good health (not recorded which). Both conserved end residues are trimmed from each CDR3. Fields, in order: D gene, V gene, J gene, CDR3 protein. A D gene is named only where the DNA matches it firmly.

>TRBD1|TRBV15|TRBJ2-3
ATSTRTGVELRTDTQY
>.|TRBV14|TRBJ1-1
ASSQSVGAGTEAF
>.|TRBV21-1|TRBJ2-5
ASSNRTGKTQY
>.|TRBV5-1|TRBJ1-1
ASSLRGGKGRDTEAF
>TRBD1|TRBV15|TRBJ2-3
ATSRGQGDTDTQY
>.|TRBV6-5|TRBJ2-6
ASSYSRRSGANVLT
>.|TRBV12-3/TRBV12-4|TRBJ1-2
ASSFGEVGGYT
>TRBD2|TRBV7-3|TRBJ2-2
ASSPLAGGNTGELF
>.|TRBV29-1|TRBJ2-1
SVEDLVGGPSYNEQF
>.|TRBV28|TRBJ2-3
ASTDFTDTQY
>TRBD1|TRBV12-3/TRBV12-4|TRBJ2-1
ASSYQGVKGDEQF
>.|TRBV4-1|TRBJ1-3
ASSQGGTLTQTHTIY
>.|TRBV11-2|TRBJ2-5
ASSLDVVGIETQY
>.|TRBV4-1|TRBJ1-2
ASSQVAGIPYGYT
>.|TRBV20-1|TRBJ2-2
SASRGAGAGELF
>.|TRBV12-3/TRBV12-4|TRBJ2-7
ASSGGVTYEQY
>.|TRBV12-3/TRBV12-4|TRBJ2-5
ASSLAAGLEETQY
>.|TRBV27|TRBJ2-7
ASSPLIATYEQY
>.|TRBV5-5|TRBJ2-2
ASSLVPGPGELF
>TRBD1|TRBV5-1|TRBJ2-2
ASSHWPTGTDMNTGELF
>TRBD2|TRBV18|TRBJ2-5
ASSLLSGKETQY
>.|TRBV12-3/TRBV12-4|TRBJ1-5
ASSADRPNQPQH
>.|TRBV27|TRBJ1-4
ASSILTDAATNEKLF
>.|TRBV5-1|TRBJ1-1
ASRAGTSNTEAF
>TRBD1|TRBV29-1|TRBJ1-5
SVGDRGDQPQH
>.|TRBV20-1|TRBJ2-5
SARALLTPNLQETQY
>.|TRBV6-5|TRBJ2-5
ASSYSAGKETQY
>.|TRBV5-1|TRBJ2-3
ASSQAAWSTDTQY
>TRBD2|TRBV5-8|TRBJ2-1
ASSPRTSGGNEQF
>.|TRBV20-1|TRBJ2-1
SVDTGGGYHNEQF
>TRBD1|TRBV20-1|TRBJ2-7
SAASSTGGLYEQY
>TRBD2|TRBV20-1|TRBJ2-3
SALSGGGSTDTQY
>.|TRBV11-2|TRBJ1-6
ASSLARGSPLH
>TRBD1|TRBV4-1|TRBJ2-3
ASSQTRGLRPDTQY
>.|TRBV12-3/TRBV12-4|TRBJ1-1
ASSLASGFS